The 25 T cell receptor beta chains below come from one sample, sequenced in a study of blood T cell repertoires in COVID-19. TCRdb keeps only in-frame clones here, not all; method: immunoSEQ multiplex PCR. The sample lists around 19,000 clones, roughly nine tenths occurring once. The specimen was peripheral blood. The receptors here all came from a human donor in a cohort sampled during active COVID-19.

The V gene is TRBV15, the J gene TRBJ1-5, with D perhaps TRBD1 (5 bases). CDR1 LNHNV and CDR2 YYDKDF come from the germline V gene (reference sequence). This CDR3 is built from 13 residues. Trimming removed 4 bases at V and 7 bases at J, with 11 bases between. The CDR3 nucleotides read TGTGCCACCAGCATTCCCGGGGGGCAGCCCCAGCATTTT. Translating it yields CATSIPGGQPQHF.

This clone has a handful of counts. The gene calls are TRBV18 and TRBJ2-1; 10 bases map to TRBD2. Unmatched junction bases numbered 2, after V lost 5 bases and J lost 1 base. Germline assignment: CDR1 KGHSH and CDR2 LQKENI. This CDR3 is built from 15 residues. CDR3 in amino acids: CASSELAGSYNEQFF. CDR3 nucleotides: TGTGCCAGCTCAGAACTAGCGGGGTCCTACAATGAGCAGTTCTTC. The whole variable domain, filled in from reference TRBV18 and TRBJ2-1, reads NAGVMQNPRHLVRRRGQEARLRCSPMKGHSHVYWYRQLPEEGLKFMVYLQKENIIDESGMPKERFSAEFPKEGPSILRIQQVVRGDSAAYFCASSELAGSYNEQFFGPGTRLTVL.

The genes are TRBV15 and TRBJ1-4, with D tentatively TRBD1 (5 bases). CDR1 and CDR2 (germline): LNHNV, YYDKDF (reference sequence). V was shortened by 3 bases and J by 0 bases, with 11 bases between the two germline ends. The CDR3 length is 16 residues. CDR3 coding DNA: TGTGCCACCAGCAGGGCTAGGGGAACAACTAATGAAAAACTGTTTTTT. It is translated as CATSRARGTTNEKLFF.

The chain employs TRBV24-1 and TRBJ2-2; D remains unclear. CDR1 and CDR2 from the germline V gene are KGHDR and SFDVKD. The V end was cut by 2 bases, the J end by 6 bases, with 15 bases between. This CDR3 is 16 amino acids long. The DNA of the CDR3 is TGTGCCACCAGTGATTCCTGGCTAGTTGACGCCGGGGAGCTGTTTTTT. Its protein product is CATSDSWLVDAGELFF.

This CDR3 is CASSVLTSGGGSTQYF. The CDR3 bases are TGTGCCAGTAGTGTCCTGACTAGCGGGGGTGGTAGTACGCAGTATTTT. The chain is built from TRBV19 and TRBJ2-3; TRBD2 matches at 12 bases. V lost 5 bases and J lost 8; bases outside the gene matches: 11. The CDR3 runs to 16 residues. Germline V gene sequence: CDR1 LNHDA, CDR2 SQIVND (reference sequence).

CDR3 sequence: CASSLGQGTNEKLFF. CDR3 DNA sequence: TGTGCCAGCAGCTTGGGACAGGGCACTAATGAAAAACTGTTTTTT. The chain employs TRBV5-6 and TRBJ1-4; TRBD1 aligns across 7 bases. Germline trimming cut 0 bases from V and 2 bases from J; bases unmatched to any gene: 1. The CDR3 totals 15 residues. Germline V lookup: CDR1 SGHDT, CDR2 YYEEEE. Together with reference TRBV5-6 and TRBJ1-4, the CDR3 gives the full variable domain: DAGVTQSPTHLIKTRGQQVTLRCSPKSGHDTVSWYQQALGQGPQFIFQYYEEEERQRGNFPDRFSGHQFPNYSSELNVNALLLGDSALYLCASSLGQGTNEKLFFGSGTQLSVL.

The chain uses TRBV11-2 and TRBJ2-7, with 10 bases fitting TRBD2. The V segment lost 0 bases and the J segment 3 bases; nucleotides outside the gene matches: 5. Germline CDR1 reads SGHAT; CDR2 reads FQNNGV. This CDR3 is 16 amino acids long. The CDR3 reads CASSLDRASGGYEQYF. The CDR3 DNA reads as TGTGCCAGCAGCTTAGATCGGGCTAGCGGGGGCTACGAGCAGTACTTC.

The chain employs TRBV5-1 and TRBJ1-1, with a tentative D call TRBD1 (6 bases). V was pared by 3 bases and J by 5 bases, with 14 bases between. The CDR3 extends over 14 amino acids. Germline V CDR1 and CDR2: SGHRS, YFSETQ. CDR3 residues: CASSSGVTWTEAFF. CDR3 DNA: TGCGCCAGCAGCTCAGGGGTTACGTGGACTGAAGCTTTCTTT.

The V call is TRBV7-9, the J call TRBJ2-3; 7 bases align to TRBD2. J was trimmed by 7 bases and V by 4 bases; bases with no gene match: 17. The CDR3 is made up of 17 amino acids. The germline gives CDR1 SEHNR, CDR2 FQNEAQ (reference sequence). The CDR3 loop reads CASSSGGGRGVSHTQYF. CDR3 in DNA: TGTGCCAGCAGCTCGGGAGGCGGGAGAGGGGTGAGCCATACGCAGTATTTT.

The chain has TRBV28 and TRBJ2-2, with a possible D match to TRBD1 (6 bases). The V gene lost 6 bases and the J gene lost 4 bases, with 15 bases spanning the gap. The CDR3 length is 15 residues. Germline values: CDR1 MDHEN, CDR2 SYDVKM. DNA of the CDR3: TGTGCCAGCAGGGGACAACGGACAAGCACCGGGGAGCTGTTTTTT. This translates into CASRGQRTSTGELFF.

The chain employs TRBV7-2 and TRBJ2-5; the D gene is possibly TRBD1 (6 bases). V was cut by 2 bases and J by 6 bases, with 13 bases left in between. This CDR3 has 14 residues. Germline V CDR1 and CDR2: SGHTA, FQGNSA. CDR3 region: CASSLSLTGKTQYF. The DNA of the CDR3 is TGTGCCAGCAGCTTAAGCCTGACAGGAAAGACCCAGTACTTC.

This clone has just a few counts. This chain uses TRBV7-2 with TRBJ1-3; D is unresolved. The germline V gene has CDR1 SGHTA and CDR2 FQGNSA. This CDR3 is 15 amino acids long. The V end lost 0 bases, the J end lost 2 bases, and 8 bases lay between the germline ends. The CDR3 loop reads CASSLAAGTGNTIYF. CDR3 DNA sequence: TGTGCCAGCAGCTTAGCCGCGGGAACTGGAAACACCATATATTTT.

The V and J genes are TRBV12-3 or TRBV12-4 and TRBJ1-2; D is uncertain. Trimming pared 6 bases from V and 4 bases from J, leaving 12 bases between. The CDR3 runs 13 residues. CDR3 coding DNA: TGTGCCAGCAGCCCAACCCAGGTCTATGGCTACACCTTC. Protein: CASSPTQVYGYTF.

CDR3 residues: CASSVVSGTTGELFF. In nucleotides, the CDR3 is TGTGCCAGCAGCGTAGTGTCAGGAACCACCGGGGAGCTGTTTTTT. The chain has TRBV9 and TRBJ2-2, with D unresolved. The V and J ends lost 0 bases and 4 bases respectively, with 10 bases between them. Germline V gene lookup returns CDR1 SGDLS and CDR2 YYNGEE. This CDR3 is 15 amino acids long. Full variable domain (rest looked up from reference TRBV9 and TRBJ2-2): DSGVTQTPKHLITATGQRVTLRCSPRSGDLSVYWYQQSLDQGLQFLIQYYNGEERAKGNILERFSAQQFPDLHSELNLSSLELGDSALYFCASSVVSGTTGELFFGEGSRLTVL.

Only a few counts were recorded for this clone. This chain uses TRBV7-2 with TRBJ2-2; the D is unclear. V was shortened by 6 bases and J by 5 bases, with 19 bases between the two germline ends. Germline CDR1 is SGHTA and CDR2 is FQGNSA. This CDR3 is built from 16 residues. The CDR3 sequence: CASRHTIMGGTGELFF. In DNA, the CDR3 is TGTGCCAGCAGGCACACTATTATGGGTGGAACCGGGGAGCTGTTTTTT.

J is TRBJ2-5 and V is TRBV7-2, with D tentatively TRBD1 (6 bases). In germline, CDR1 is SGHTA, CDR2 FQGNSA. This CDR3 is built from 16 residues. Trimming stripped 2 bases from V and 2 bases from J, with 15 bases between. The CDR3 region has the DNA TGTGCCAGCAGCTTAAGTCCTAGTGGACAGCAAGAGACCCAGTACTTC. This codes for CASSLSPSGQQETQYF.

CDR3 nucleotides: TGTGCCAGCAGCCAAGATCCCCCCGGGACTAGCGGTCAGGGGGAGACCCAGTACTTC. Amino acids: CASSQDPPGTSGQGETQYF. The genes are TRBV4-2 and TRBJ2-5; 11 bases fit TRBD2. With V trimmed by 0 bases and J by 5 bases, 14 bases remained unmatched. The V gene's germline CDR1 is LGHNA and CDR2 YNFKEQ. This CDR3 is 19 amino acids long.

The rearrangement joins TRBV5-4 to TRBJ1-5; D is undetermined. This CDR3 has 13 residues. Per the germline V gene, CDR1 is SGHNT and CDR2 is YYREEE (reference sequence). Trimming removed 0 bases at V and 4 bases at J, with 5 bases between. Written as DNA, the CDR3 is TGTGCCAGCAGCTTGGACAGTAATCAGCCCCAGCATTTT. Translating gives CASSLDSNQPQHF.

J is TRBJ1-2 and V is TRBV7-8; D not certain. This CDR3 has 12 residues. The ends were cut back, 6 bases at V and 6 bases at J, with 11 bases in the middle. The germline CDR1 and CDR2 sequences are SGHVS and FQNEAQ. The CDR3 nucleotides read TGTGCCAGCAGTCGGCGGGTTGATGGCTACACCTTC. Protein: CASSRRVDGYTF.

CDR3 coding DNA: TGTGCCAGCAGCTCTACAGGGGCCTATGGCTACACCTTC. It translates to CASSSTGAYGYTF. This chain links TRBV11-2 with TRBJ1-2; 7 bases align to TRBD1. Unmatched junction bases numbered 3, after V lost 4 bases and J lost 4 bases. Germline CDR1 and CDR2: SGHAT and FQNNGV. CDR3 size: 13 residues.

This clone is a singleton in its sample. The genes are TRBV15 and TRBJ2-3; 7 bases map to TRBD1. The CDR3 covers 15 residues. Germline V gives CDR1 LNHNV, CDR2 YYDKDF (reference sequence). Trimming at V came to 0 bases and at J to 5 bases, leaving 5 bases not matched to a gene. Here the CDR3 DNA reads TGTGCCACCAGCAGAGAGTACAGGGGAAGAGATACGCAGTATTTT. Translation: CATSREYRGRDTQYF.

The sample holds a few counts of this clone. The V gene is TRBV5-4, the J gene TRBJ2-7; 11 bases map to TRBD2. Germline loops: CDR1 SGHNT, CDR2 YYREEE (reference sequence). After removal of 1 base from V and 7 bases from J, the junction contained 10 bases not matched to a gene. CDR3 length: 16 amino acids. The CDR3, as DNA: TGTGCCAGCAGCTTGATGCGCACTAGCGGGGGTGGGGAGCAGTACTTC. Translated: CASSLMRTSGGGEQYF.

The chain carries TRBV9 and TRBJ1-2; tentatively, D is TRBD1 (5 bases). V lost 3 bases, J lost 2 bases, and 20 bases lay in between. The CDR3 runs 17 residues. Per germline, CDR1 SGDLS and CDR2 YYNGEE. CDR3 loop: CASSASGDGGRNYGYTF. The CDR3 DNA sequence: TGTGCCAGCAGCGCCTCCGGGGACGGTGGGAGGAACTATGGCTACACCTTC.

This sequence joins TRBV5-4 and TRBJ2-7, with TRBD1 matching 8 bases. V trimming: 3 bases; J trimming: 1 base; junction bases outside the gene matches: 3. The CDR3 is 14 residues long. Germline CDR1 is SGHNT and CDR2 is YYREEE (reference sequence). CDR3 loop: CASSSQGASYEQYF. The CDR3 DNA is TGTGCCAGCAGCTCCCAGGGGGCATCCTACGAGCAGTACTTC.

The chain links TRBV25-1 to TRBJ2-7; D is perhaps TRBD2 (7 bases). Germline lookup yields CDR1 MGHDK and CDR2 SYGVNS. Trimming shortened V by 6 bases and J by 2 bases, and 26 bases separated the two germline ends. This CDR3 has 18 residues. Written as DNA, the CDR3 is TGTGCCAGCAGGAGGGGGAGGGTGGGAGGGCCTGTGGCCTACGAGCAGTACGTC. Protein product: CASRRGRVGGPVAYEQYV.